Reported below is one T cell receptor (beta chain). These data come from a study of blood T cell repertoires in COVID-19. Looking at the study overall: The United States, Italy and Spain provided the acute and convalescent COVID-19 samples. In each case, the material was cDNA or gDNA derived from T cells, B-cell-depleted T cells, or PBMCs.

The Seattle patients joined while their infection was active and were tracked longitudinally afterward. Germline CDR1 SGHNT, CDR2 YENEEA. The CDR3 is made up of 14 amino acids. J gave up 2 bases and V 5 bases, and 5 bases lay outside the gene matches. Profiled with immunoSEQ multiplex PCR; TCRdb holds only in-frame clones, not every one. The sample shows about 130,000 clones, about 81% of them seen only once. The sequenced sample consisted of peripheral blood. This sequence originates from a man aged 25-45 years with COVID-19, enrolled during active disease. V gene TRBV11-3 combines with J gene TRBJ2-7; 8 bases are shared with TRBD2. The DNA for the CDR3 is TGTGCCAGCAGCGAAGCGGGAGAAGCCTACGAGCAGTACTTC. It specifies CASSEAGEAYEQYF.